This TCR beta chain was sequenced during a study of tumor and adjacent non-tumor tissue in lung cancer. At the level of the study: Stage I to III disease affected ten to eleven men and a handful of women aged about 30 to 85. Study-level results: Significantly higher TCR diversity was found in tumor than normal lung. In normal lung, the top 100 clones were significantly more dominant than in tumor.

No cell sorting was done before RNA was extracted from the tissue. Donors were chemotherapy-naive, newly diagnosed lung cancer surgical patients in China, August–November 2014. TCRbeta libraries were built with three rounds of nested PCR, modified from ARM-PCR. A single record per CDR3 protein comes from TCRdb applying MiXCR to the multiplex PCR reads. This sample has some 80,000 distinct CDR3 sequences, with 55% to 75% found just once. Comments on this clonotype: Its target is unknown. A junction boundary mismatches the germline segment, possibly from a read error.

CDR1 is MNHNS, CDR2 SASEGT, per germline. The CDR3 runs 14 residues. V gene TRBV6-1 combines with J gene TRBJ1-5; D is unclear. The clonotype originates from a woman between 35 and 50 years old with non-small cell lung cancer. The sequenced sample consisted of lung tumor tissue. The CDR3 DNA follows: TGTGCCAGCATGGCCATAGGATTCAATCAGCCCCAACATTTT. Amino acids: CASMAIGFNQPQHF.